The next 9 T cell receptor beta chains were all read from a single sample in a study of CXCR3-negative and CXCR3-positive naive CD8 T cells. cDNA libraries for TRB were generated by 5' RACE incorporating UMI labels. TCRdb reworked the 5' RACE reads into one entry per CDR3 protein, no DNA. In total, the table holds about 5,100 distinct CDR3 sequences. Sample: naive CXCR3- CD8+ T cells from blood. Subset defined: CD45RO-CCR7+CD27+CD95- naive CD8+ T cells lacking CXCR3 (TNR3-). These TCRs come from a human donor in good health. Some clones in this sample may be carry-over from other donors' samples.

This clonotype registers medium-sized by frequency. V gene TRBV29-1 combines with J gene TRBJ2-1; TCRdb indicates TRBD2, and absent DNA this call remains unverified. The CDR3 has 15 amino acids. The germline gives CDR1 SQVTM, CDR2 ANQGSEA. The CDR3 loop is CSVGTSGEITNEQFF.

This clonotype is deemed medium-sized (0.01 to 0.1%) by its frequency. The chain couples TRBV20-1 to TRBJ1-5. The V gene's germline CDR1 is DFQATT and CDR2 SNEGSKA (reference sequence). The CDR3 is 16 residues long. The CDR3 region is CSARDTNGYSNQPQHF.

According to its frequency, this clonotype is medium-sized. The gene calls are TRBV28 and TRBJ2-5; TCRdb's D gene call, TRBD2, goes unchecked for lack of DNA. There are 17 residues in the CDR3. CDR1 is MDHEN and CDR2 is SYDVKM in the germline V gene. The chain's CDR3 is CASSPTRSLAYQETQYF.

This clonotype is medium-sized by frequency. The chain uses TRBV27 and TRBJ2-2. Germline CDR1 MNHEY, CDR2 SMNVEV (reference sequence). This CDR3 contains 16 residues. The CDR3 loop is CASSPASRPNTGELFF.

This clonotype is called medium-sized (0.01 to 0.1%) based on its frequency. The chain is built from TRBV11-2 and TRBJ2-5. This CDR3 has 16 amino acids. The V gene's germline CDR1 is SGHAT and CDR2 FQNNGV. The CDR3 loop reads CASSLGERWDQETQYF.

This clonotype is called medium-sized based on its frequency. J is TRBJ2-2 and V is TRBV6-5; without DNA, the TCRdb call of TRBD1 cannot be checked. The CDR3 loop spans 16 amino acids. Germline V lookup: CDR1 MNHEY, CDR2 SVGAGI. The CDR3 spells CASTTPGGAATAELFF.

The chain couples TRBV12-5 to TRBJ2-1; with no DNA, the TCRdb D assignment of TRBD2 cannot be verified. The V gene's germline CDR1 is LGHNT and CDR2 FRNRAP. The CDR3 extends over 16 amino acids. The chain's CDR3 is CASGPIAGPSYNEQFF.

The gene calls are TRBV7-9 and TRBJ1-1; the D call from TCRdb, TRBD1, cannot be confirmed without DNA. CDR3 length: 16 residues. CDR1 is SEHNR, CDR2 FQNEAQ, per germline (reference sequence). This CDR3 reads CASSSRDRAALTEAFF.

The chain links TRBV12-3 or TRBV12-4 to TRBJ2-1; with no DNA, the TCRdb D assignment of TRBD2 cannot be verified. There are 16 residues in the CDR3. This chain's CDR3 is CASSYLLAGGPYEQFF.